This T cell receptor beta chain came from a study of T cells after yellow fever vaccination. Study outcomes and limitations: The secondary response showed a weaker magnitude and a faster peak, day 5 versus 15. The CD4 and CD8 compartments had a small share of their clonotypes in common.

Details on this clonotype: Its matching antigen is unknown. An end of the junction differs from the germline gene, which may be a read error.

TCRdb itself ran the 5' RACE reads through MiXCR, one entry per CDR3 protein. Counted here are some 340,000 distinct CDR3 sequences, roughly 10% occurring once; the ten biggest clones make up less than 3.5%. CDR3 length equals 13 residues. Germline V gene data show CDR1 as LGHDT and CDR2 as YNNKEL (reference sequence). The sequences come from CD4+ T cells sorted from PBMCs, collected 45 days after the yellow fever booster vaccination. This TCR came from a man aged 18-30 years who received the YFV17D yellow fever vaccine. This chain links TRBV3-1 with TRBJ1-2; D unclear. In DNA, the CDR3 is TGTGCCAGCAGCCAAGATGGGCGATATGTCTACACCTTC. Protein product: CASSQDGRYVYTF. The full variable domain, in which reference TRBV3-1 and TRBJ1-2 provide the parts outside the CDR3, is DTAVSQTPKYLVTQMGNDKSIKCEQNLGHDTMYWYKQDSKKFLKIMFSYNNKELIINETVPNRFSPKSPDKAHLNLHINSLELGDSAVYFCASSQDGRYVYTFGSGTRLTVV.